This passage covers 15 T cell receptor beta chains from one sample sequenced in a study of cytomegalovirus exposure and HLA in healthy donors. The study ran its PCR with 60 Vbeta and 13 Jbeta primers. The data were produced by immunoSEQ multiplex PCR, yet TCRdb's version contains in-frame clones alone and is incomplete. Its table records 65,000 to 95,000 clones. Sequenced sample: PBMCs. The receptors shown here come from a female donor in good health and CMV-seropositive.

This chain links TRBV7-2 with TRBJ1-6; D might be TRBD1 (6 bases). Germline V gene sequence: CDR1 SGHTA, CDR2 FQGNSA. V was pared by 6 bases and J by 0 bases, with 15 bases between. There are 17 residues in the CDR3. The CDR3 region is CASRSQGRSSYNSPLHF. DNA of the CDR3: TGTGCCAGCAGGTCACAGGGAAGGAGCTCCTATAATTCACCCCTCCACTTT.

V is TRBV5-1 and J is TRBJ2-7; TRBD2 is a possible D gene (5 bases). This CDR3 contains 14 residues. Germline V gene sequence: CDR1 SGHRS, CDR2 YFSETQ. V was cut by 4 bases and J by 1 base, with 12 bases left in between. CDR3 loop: CASSLSTGSYEQYF. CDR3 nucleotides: TGCGCCAGCAGCCTTTCCACGGGGTCCTACGAGCAGTACTTC.

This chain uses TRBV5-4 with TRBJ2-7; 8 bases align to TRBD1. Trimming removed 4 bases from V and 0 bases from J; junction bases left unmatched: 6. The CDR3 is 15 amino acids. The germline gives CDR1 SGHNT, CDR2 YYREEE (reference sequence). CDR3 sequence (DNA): TGTGCCAGCAGCGCCGCAGGGGGCCACTCCTACGAGCAGTACTTC. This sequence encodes CASSAAGGHSYEQYF.

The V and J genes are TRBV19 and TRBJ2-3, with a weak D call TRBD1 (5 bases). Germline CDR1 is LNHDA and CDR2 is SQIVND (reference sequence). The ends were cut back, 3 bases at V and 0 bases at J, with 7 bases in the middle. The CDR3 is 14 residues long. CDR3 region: CASSIQGSTDTQYF. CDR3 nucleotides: TGTGCCAGTAGTATTCAGGGTAGCACAGATACGCAGTATTTT.

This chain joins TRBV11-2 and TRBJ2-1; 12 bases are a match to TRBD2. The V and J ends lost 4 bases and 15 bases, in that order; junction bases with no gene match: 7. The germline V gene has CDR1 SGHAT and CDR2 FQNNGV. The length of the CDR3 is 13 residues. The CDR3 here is CASSWELAGGVFF. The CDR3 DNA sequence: TGTGCCAGCAGCTGGGAACTAGCGGGGGGAGTGTTCTTC.

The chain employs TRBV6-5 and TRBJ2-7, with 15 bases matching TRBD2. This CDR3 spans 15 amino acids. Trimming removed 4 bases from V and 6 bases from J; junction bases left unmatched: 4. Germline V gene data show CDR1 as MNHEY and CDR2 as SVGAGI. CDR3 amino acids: CASSSGLAGGLEQYF. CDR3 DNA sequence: TGTGCCAGCAGTTCCGGACTAGCGGGAGGGCTCGAGCAGTACTTC.

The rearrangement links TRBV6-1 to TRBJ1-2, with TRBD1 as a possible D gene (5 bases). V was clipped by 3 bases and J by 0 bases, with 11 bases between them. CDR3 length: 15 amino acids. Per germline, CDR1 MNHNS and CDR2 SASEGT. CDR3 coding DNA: TGTGCCAGCAGTGACAGACAGCAGGCTAACTATGGCTACACCTTC. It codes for CASSDRQQANYGYTF.

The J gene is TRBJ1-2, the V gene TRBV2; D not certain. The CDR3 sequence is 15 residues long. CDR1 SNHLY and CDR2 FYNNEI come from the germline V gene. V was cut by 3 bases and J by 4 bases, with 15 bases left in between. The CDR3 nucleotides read TGTGCCAGCAGTGATAATCCCTTCTCCCCCTATGGCTACACCTTC. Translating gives CASSDNPFSPYGYTF.

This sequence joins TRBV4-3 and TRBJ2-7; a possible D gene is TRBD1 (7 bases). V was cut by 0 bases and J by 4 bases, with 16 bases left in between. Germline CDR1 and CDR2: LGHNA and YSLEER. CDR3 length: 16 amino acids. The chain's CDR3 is CASSQDPRTGLYEQYF. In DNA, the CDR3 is TGCGCCAGCAGCCAAGATCCTCGGACAGGACTATACGAGCAGTACTTC.

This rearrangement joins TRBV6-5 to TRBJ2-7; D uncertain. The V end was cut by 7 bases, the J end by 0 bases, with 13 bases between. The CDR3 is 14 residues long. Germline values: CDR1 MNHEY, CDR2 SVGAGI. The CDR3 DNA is TGTGCCAGCACCCCGAGGTGGAGCTCCTACGAGCAGTACTTC. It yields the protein CASTPRWSSYEQYF.

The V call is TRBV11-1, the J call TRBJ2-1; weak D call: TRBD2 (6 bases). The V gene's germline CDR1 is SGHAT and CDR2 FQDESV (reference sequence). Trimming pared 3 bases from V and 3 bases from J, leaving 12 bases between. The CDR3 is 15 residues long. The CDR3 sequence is CASSFDSGNYNEQFF. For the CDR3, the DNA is TGTGCCAGCAGCTTCGATAGCGGAAACTACAATGAGCAGTTCTTC.

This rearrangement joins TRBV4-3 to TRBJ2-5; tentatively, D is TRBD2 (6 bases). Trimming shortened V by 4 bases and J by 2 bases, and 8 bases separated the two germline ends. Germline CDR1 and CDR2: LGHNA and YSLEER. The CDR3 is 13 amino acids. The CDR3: CASSRGVQETQYF. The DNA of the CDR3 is TGCGCCAGCAGCCGCGGGGTTCAAGAGACCCAGTACTTC.

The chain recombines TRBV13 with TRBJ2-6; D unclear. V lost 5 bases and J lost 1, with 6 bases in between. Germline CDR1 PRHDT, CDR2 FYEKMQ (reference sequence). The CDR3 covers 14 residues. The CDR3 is CASSATSGANVLTF. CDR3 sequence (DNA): TGTGCCAGCAGCGCCACTTCTGGGGCCAACGTCCTGACTTTC.

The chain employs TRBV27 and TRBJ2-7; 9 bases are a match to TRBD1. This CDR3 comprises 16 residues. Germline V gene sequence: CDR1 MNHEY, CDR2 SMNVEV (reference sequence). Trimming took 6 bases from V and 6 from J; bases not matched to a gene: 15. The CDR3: CASRPSPGTGPVEQYF. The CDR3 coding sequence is TGTGCCAGCAGACCCTCCCCCGGGACAGGGCCCGTCGAGCAGTACTTC.

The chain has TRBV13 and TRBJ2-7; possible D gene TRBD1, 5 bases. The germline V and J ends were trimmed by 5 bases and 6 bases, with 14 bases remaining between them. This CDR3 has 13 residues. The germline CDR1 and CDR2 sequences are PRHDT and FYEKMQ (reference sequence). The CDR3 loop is CASSPCQGCEQYF. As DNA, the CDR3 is TGTGCCAGCAGCCCCTGCCAGGGATGCGAGCAGTACTTC. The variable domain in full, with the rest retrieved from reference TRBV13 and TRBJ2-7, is AAGVIQSPRHLIKEKRETATLKCYPIPRHDTVYWYQQGPGQDPQFLISFYEKMQSDKGSIPDRFSAQQFSDYHSELNMSSLELGDSALYFCASSPCQGCEQYFGPGTRLTVT.